These 15 T cell receptor beta chains were sequenced from one sample in a study of blood T cells in healthy people across ages. Then a second PCR, running about 7 to 11 cycles, was carried out with a sample-barcoded 5' primer and a J-beta primer mix. TCRdb re-analysed the 5' RACE reads in MiXCR, keeping a single row per CDR3 protein. This sample has some 1.5 million distinct CDR3 sequences, with 28% found just once. The sequencing input was blood. These receptors were obtained from a woman in her twenties or thirties in good health.

The chain is built from TRBV20-1 and TRBJ2-3, with D possibly being TRBD1 (6 bases). CDR3 length: 12 residues. Germline CDR1 reads DFQATT; CDR2 reads SNEGSKA (reference sequence). Trimming removed 5 bases at V and 6 bases at J, with 12 bases between. DNA of the CDR3: TGCAGTGCTGGCCAGAGGGGGGATACGCAGTATTTT. This encodes CSAGQRGDTQYF.

The sample holds one count of this clonotype. The CDR3 is CATSDSTVDGNTIYF. CDR3 DNA: TGTGCCACCAGTGATTCGACAGTTGATGGAAACACCATATATTTT. The rearrangement uses TRBV24-1 and TRBJ1-3; the D gene is possibly TRBD1 (5 bases). CDR3 size: 15 residues. CDR1 and CDR2 from the germline V gene are KGHDR and SFDVKD. The V and J ends lost 2 bases and 3 bases respectively, with 10 bases between them.

As regards this clonotype: An end of the junction does not agree with germline; a read error may underlie this. This chain links TRBV7-2 with TRBJ2-5; 11 nucleotides match TRBD2. CDR1 is SGHTA and CDR2 is FQGNSA in the germline V gene. This CDR3 has 19 residues. CDR3 loop: CASSPSPGLAATTQEAQYF. The DNA of the CDR3 is TGTGCCAGCAGCCCGTCTCCGGGACTAGCGGCCACGACGCAAGAGGCCCAGTACTTC.

As regards this clonotype: This may be a read error, as it is one base from a much larger clone. CDR3 loop: CPSSLGKTGEIYEQYF. CDR3 DNA: TGTCCCAGCAGTTTAGGAAAGACAGGGGAGATCTACGAGCAGTACTTC. V usage is TRBV27 and J usage is TRBJ2-7; 8 bases map to TRBD1. The CDR3 has 16 amino acids. CDR1 MNHEY and CDR2 SMNVEV come from the germline V gene (reference sequence).

The sample holds a few counts of this clonotype. This could be a read error, since a much larger clone is one nucleotide away. This sequence joins TRBV7-9 and TRBJ2-3, with D perhaps given as TRBD1 or TRBD2 (6 bases each). The V gene's germline CDR1 is SEHNR and CDR2 FQNEAQ (reference sequence). The CDR3 totals 18 residues. The V and J ends lost 5 bases and 2 bases respectively, with 23 bases between them. CDR3 nucleotides: TGTGCCAGCAGCCCTGGTCGGGGGCTCCCCTCGAACACAGATACGCAGTATTTT. As protein: CASSPGRGLPSNTDTQYF. Variable domain in full (rest from reference TRBV7-9 and TRBJ2-3): DTGVSQNPRHKITKRGQNVTFRCDPISEHNRLYWYRQTLGQGPEFLTYFQNEAQLEKSRLLSDRFSAERPKGSFSTLEIQRTEQGDSAMYLCASSPGRGLPSNTDTQYFGPGTRLTVL.

This clonotype was observed many times. J is TRBJ2-1 and V is TRBV9; the D gene is possibly TRBD2 (6 bases). V dropped 3 bases and J dropped 8 bases, with 15 bases sitting between them. Germline CDR1 is SGDLS and CDR2 is YYNGEE. There are 14 residues in the CDR3. The DNA for the CDR3 is TGTGCCAGCAGCGCTCTCGGGACTTCGGATGAGCAGTTCTTC. This translates into CASSALGTSDEQFF.

This clonotype was detected ten times or more. The chain recombines TRBV7-2 with TRBJ2-1, with unresolved D. CDR1 is SGHTA and CDR2 is FQGNSA in the germline V gene. V lost 5 bases to trimming and J lost 8 bases, with 10 bases between them. The CDR3 spans 12 residues. This CDR3 is CASSPDFDEQFF. CDR3 bases: TGTGCCAGCAGCCCCGACTTTGATGAGCAGTTCTTC.

This clonotype was counted between two and nine times. The chain has TRBV27 and TRBJ2-7, with 8 bases that match TRBD1. The CDR3 length is 14 residues. Germline V gives CDR1 MNHEY, CDR2 SMNVEV (reference sequence). V lost 7 bases and J lost 2; bases outside the gene matches: 7. The CDR3 sequence: CASKFRTGTYEQYF. CDR3 nucleotide sequence: TGTGCCAGCAAGTTCAGGACAGGGACCTACGAGCAGTACTTC.

Only a few counts were recorded for this clonotype. This sequence joins TRBV7-2 and TRBJ1-2; 7 positions agree with TRBD1. The CDR3 sequence is 17 residues long. J gave up 2 bases and V 4 bases, and 13 bases lay outside the gene matches. Germline values: CDR1 SGHTA, CDR2 FQGNSA. The CDR3 DNA reads as TGTGCCAGCAGCTCGTCCGGGACAGATCCTGGGAACTATGGCTACACCTTC. This sequence encodes CASSSSGTDPGNYGYTF.

This clonotype occurred many times. The rearrangement uses TRBV29-1 and TRBJ2-7; 14 nucleotides align to TRBD2. This CDR3 contains 15 residues. Per the germline V gene, CDR1 is SQVTM and CDR2 is ANQGSEA. V was pared by 4 bases and J by 8 bases, with 10 bases of the junction left unmatched. In nucleotides, the CDR3 is TGCAGCGTTGTCGAGACTAGCGGGGGGGCGGCCAAGCAGTACTTC. The encoded protein is CSVVETSGGAAKQYF.

This clonotype has more than one count but fewer than ten. This chain links TRBV3-1 with TRBJ2-3; TRBD2 matches at 11 bases. V was clipped by 5 bases and J by 0 bases; unmatched bases: 4. The CDR3 covers 16 residues. Per the germline V gene, CDR1 is LGHDT and CDR2 is YNNKEL (reference sequence). This chain's CDR3 is CASSRLAGKSTDTQYF. The CDR3 nucleotides are TGTGCCAGCAGCAGACTAGCGGGGAAAAGCACAGATACGCAGTATTTT.

Only a few counts were recorded for this clonotype. The chain couples TRBV29-1 to TRBJ1-4; D gene ambiguous. In germline, CDR1 is SQVTM, CDR2 ANQGSEA. CDR3 length equals 14 residues. V gave up 6 bases and J gave up 8 bases, with 19 bases separating them. DNA for the CDR3: TGCAGCGTCGCGGTGGTGGGGATTGGGGAAAAACTGTTTTTT. Translating it yields CSVAVVGIGEKLFF.

This clonotype was seen only a few times. The chain has TRBV12-3 or TRBV12-4 and TRBJ2-3; a possible D gene is TRBD2 (5 bases). V was trimmed by 6 bases and J by 4 bases, leaving 11 bases between them. CDR3 size: 13 residues. In nucleotides, the CDR3 is TGTGCCAGCAGGATCACGGGATCAGATACGCAGTATTTT. Amino acid sequence: CASRITGSDTQYF.

The chain recombines TRBV5-1 with TRBJ2-3, with 7 bases matching TRBD2. The germline CDR1 and CDR2 sequences are SGHRS and YFSETQ. CDR3 length: 16 amino acids. The V gene end was trimmed by 2 bases and the J gene end by 4 bases; junction bases not matched to a gene: 10. CDR3 region: CASSFGGKGGADTQYF. Written as DNA, the CDR3 is TGCGCCAGCAGCTTCGGCGGGAAGGGAGGGGCAGATACGCAGTATTTT.

The sample holds many counts of this clonotype. The rearrangement links TRBV29-1 to TRBJ2-4; D is possibly TRBD1 (6 bases). The assigned J gene may be wrong: the sequence end matches TRBJ2-7 better. This CDR3 is 14 amino acids long. Germline loops: CDR1 SQVTM, CDR2 ANQGSEA. DNA of the CDR3: TGCAGCGTTGTCTTGGGGGCGAACGTCCGCGAGCAGTACTTC. This sequence encodes CSVVLGANVREQYF.